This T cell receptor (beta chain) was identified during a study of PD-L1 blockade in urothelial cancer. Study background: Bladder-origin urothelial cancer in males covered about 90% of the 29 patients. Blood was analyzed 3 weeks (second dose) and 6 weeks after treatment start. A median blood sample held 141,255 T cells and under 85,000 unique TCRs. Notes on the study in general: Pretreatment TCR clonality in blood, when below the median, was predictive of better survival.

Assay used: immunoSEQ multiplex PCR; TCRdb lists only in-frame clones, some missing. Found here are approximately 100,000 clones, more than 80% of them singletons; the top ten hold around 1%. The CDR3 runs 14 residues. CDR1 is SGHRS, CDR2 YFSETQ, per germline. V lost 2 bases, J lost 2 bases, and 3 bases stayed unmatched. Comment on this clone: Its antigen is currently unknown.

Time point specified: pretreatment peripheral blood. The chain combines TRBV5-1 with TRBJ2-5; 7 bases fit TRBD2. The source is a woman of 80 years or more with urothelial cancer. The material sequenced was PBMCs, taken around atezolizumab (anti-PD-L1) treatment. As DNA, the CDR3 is TGCGCCAGCAGCTTAAGACTAGCTCAAGAGACCCAGTACTTC. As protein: CASSLRLAQETQYF.